The clone carrying this T cell receptor (beta chain) was recorded many times. Its antigen is undetermined. RNA transcripts were the template for amplifying TCR beta CDR3 regions. The HTBI primer set drove a first-round RT-PCR of the TCR CDR3. One entry per CDR3 protein, called by TCRdb with MiXCR from the multiplex PCR reads. The sample holds around 300,000 distinct CDR3 sequences; 14% are singletons and the top ten take about 22%. If no ophthalmopathy progression occurred within 18 months, Graves' hyperthyroidism was stable. The study left out patients who had uncontrolled infection, other autoimmune disease, pregnancy or lactation. Every diagnosis used clinical symptoms, serum thyroxine and TRAb, thyroid ultrasound and orbital computed tomography. The sample comes from a study of T cells in Graves' hyperthyroidism and ophthalmopathy. V lost 7 bases to trimming and J lost 4 bases, with 13 bases between them. The CDR3 has 13 amino acids. In germline, CDR1 is MNHEY, CDR2 SMNVEV (reference sequence).

Study-wide results and limits: Most thyroid clonotypes expanded above 0.001 were also detected in blood.

This sequence originates from a young woman with Graves' hyperthyroidism. Sequenced material: blood. V usage is TRBV27 and J usage is TRBJ1-1; D perhaps matches TRBD1 (5 bases). The CDR3: CASTPQRGTEAFF. CDR3 bases: TGTGCCAGCACCCCACAAAGGGGCACTGAAGCTTTCTTT.